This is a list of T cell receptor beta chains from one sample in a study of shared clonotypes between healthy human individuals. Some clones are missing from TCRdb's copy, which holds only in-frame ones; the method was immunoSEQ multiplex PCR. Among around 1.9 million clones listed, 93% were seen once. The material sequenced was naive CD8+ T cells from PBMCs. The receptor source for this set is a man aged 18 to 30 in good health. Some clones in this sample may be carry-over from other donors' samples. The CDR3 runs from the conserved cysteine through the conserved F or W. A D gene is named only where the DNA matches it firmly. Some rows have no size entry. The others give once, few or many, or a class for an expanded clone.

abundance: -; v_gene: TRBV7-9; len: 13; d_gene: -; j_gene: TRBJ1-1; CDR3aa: CALERGASTEAFF; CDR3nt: TGTGCCCTAGAGCGGGGGGCATCGACTGAAGCTTTCTTT
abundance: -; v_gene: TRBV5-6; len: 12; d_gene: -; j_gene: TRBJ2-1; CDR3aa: CASSFAYNEQFF; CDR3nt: TGTGCCAGCAGCTTTGCCTACAATGAGCAGTTCTTC
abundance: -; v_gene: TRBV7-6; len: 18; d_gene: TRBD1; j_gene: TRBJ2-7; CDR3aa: CASSPPAVWGQGHYEQYF; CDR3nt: TGTGCCAGCAGCCCCCCCGCGGTTTGGGGACAGGGGCATTACGAGCAGTACTTC
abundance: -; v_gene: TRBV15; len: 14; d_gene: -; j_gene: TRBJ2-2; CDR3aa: CATSREHRAGELFF; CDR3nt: TGTGCCACCAGCAGGGAACATAGGGCCGGGGAGCTGTTTTTT
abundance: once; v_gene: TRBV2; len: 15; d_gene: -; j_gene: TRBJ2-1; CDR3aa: CASSVNGASYNEQFF; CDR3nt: TGTGCCAGCAGTGTAAACGGGGCCTCCTACAATGAGCAGTTCTTC
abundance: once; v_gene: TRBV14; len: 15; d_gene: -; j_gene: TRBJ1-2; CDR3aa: CASSQSRLISGGYTF; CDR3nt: TGTGCCAGCAGCCAATCGAGGCTGATAAGCGGTGGCTACACCTTC
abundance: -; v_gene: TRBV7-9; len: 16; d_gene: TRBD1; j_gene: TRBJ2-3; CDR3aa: CASSTRTGGGFDTQYF; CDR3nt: TGTGCCAGCAGCACGAGAACAGGGGGCGGATTTGATACGCAGTATTTT
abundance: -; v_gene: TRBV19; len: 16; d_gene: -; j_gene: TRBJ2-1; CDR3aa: CASSMSGAFPALEQFF; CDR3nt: TGTGCCAGTAGTATGTCGGGAGCCTTTCCGGCCCTTGAGCAGTTCTTC
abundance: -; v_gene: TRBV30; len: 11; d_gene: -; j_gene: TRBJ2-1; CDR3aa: CAWADGNEQFF; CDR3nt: TGTGCCTGGGCGGATGGGAATGAGCAGTTCTTC
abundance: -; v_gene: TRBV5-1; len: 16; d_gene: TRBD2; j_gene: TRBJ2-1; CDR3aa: CASSLESGRRYNEQFF; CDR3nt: TGCGCCAGCAGCTTGGAAAGCGGGAGGCGCTACAATGAGCAGTTCTTC
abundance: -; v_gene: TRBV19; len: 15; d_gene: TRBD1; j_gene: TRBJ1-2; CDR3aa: CASSAGTAIVSGYTF; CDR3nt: TGTGCCAGTAGTGCTGGGACAGCGATAGTGAGTGGCTACACCTTC
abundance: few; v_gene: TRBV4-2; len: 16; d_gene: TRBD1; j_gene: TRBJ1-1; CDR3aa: CASSHHLGNRGDEAFF; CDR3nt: TGTGCCAGCAGCCATCATCTAGGGAACAGGGGCGATGAAGCTTTCTTT
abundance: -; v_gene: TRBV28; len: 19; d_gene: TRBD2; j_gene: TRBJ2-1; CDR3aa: CASSTTSGTSESSYNEQFF; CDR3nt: TGTGCCAGCAGTACGACCTCCGGGACTAGCGAAAGCTCCTACAATGAGCAGTTCTTC
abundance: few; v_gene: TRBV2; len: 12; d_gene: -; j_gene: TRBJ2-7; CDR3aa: CASKRTVYEQYF; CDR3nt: TGTGCCAGCAAACGGACAGTCTACGAGCAGTACTTC
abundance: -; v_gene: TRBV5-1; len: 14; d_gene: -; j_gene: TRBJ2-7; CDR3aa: CASSLGQGRYEQYF; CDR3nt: TGCGCCAGCAGCTTAGGGCAGGGGAGATACGAGCAGTACTTC
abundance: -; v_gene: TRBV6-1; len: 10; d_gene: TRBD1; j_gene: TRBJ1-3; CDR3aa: CASSGGQDSF; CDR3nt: TGTGCCAGCAGTGGGGGACAGGATTCTTTT
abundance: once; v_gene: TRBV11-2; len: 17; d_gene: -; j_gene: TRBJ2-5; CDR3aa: CASSARDFLQQQETQYF; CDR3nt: TGTGCCAGCAGCGCGCGGGACTTTCTGCAACAACAAGAGACCCAGTACTTC
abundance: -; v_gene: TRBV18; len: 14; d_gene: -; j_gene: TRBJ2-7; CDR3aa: CASSPPGDPSEQYF; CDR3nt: TGTGCCAGCTCACCACCAGGAGATCCCTCCGAGCAGTACTTC
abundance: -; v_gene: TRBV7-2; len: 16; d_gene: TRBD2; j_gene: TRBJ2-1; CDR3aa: CASSLAPSGTYNEQFF; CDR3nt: TGTGCCAGCAGCTTAGCTCCTAGCGGGACCTACAATGAGCAGTTCTTC
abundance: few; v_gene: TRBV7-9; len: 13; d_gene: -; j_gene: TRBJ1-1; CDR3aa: CASSFAGTTEAFF; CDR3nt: TGTGCCAGCAGCTTTGCAGGAACCACTGAAGCTTTCTTT
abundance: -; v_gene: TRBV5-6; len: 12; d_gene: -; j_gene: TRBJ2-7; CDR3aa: CASSLDTTEQYF; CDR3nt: TGTGCCAGCAGCTTGGACACTACCGAGCAGTACTTC
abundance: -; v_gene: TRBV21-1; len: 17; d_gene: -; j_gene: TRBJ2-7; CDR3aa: CASSSDDGGRTSYEQYF; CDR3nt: TGTGCCAGCAGCTCAGACGACGGCGGGAGGACTTCCTACGAGCAGTACTTC
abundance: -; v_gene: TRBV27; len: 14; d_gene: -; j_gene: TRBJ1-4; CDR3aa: CASSFLQSGEKLFF; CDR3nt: TGTGCCAGCAGTTTCCTGCAGTCTGGGGAAAAACTGTTTTTT
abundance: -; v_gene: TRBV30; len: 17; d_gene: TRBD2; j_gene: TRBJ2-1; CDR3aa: CAWSVQGAGVNYNEQFF; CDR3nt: TGTGCCTGGAGTGTACAAGGAGCGGGAGTAAACTACAATGAGCAGTTCTTC
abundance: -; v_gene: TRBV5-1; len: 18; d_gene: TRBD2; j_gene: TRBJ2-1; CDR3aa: CASSLPKGLADPYNEQFF; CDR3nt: TGCGCCAGCAGCTTACCCAAGGGACTAGCGGACCCCTACAATGAGCAGTTCTTC
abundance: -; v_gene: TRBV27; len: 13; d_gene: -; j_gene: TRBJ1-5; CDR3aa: CASSLQGNQPQHF; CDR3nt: TGTGCCAGCAGTTTGCAGGGTAATCAGCCCCAGCATTTT
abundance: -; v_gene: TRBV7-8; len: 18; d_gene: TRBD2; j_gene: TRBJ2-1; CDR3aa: CASSLVLAGGSVGGEQFF; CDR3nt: TGTGCCAGCAGCTTAGTACTAGCGGGAGGGTCGGTTGGCGGTGAGCAGTTCTTC
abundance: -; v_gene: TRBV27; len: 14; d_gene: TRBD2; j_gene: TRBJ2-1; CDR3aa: CASSPRDYYNEQFF; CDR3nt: TGTGCCAGCAGCCCCCGGGACTACTACAATGAGCAGTTCTTC
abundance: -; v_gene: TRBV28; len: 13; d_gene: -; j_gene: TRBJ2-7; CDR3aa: CASSLPGVGEQYF; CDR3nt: TGTGCCAGCAGTTTACCAGGGGTTGGCGAGCAGTACTTC
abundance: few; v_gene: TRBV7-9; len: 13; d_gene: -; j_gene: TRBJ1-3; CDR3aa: CASSRSPGNTIYF; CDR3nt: TGTGCCAGCAGCCGCTCTCCGGGAAACACCATATATTTT
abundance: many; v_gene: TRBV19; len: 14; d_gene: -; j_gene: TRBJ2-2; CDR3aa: CASSIVGNTGELFF; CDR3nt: TGTGCCAGTAGTATAGTAGGGAACACCGGGGAGCTGTTTTTT
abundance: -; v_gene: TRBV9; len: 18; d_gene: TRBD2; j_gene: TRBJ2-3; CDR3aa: CASSIPLTSGRATDTQYF; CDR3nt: TGTGCCAGCAGCATACCGTTGACTAGCGGGAGGGCCACAGATACGCAGTATTTT
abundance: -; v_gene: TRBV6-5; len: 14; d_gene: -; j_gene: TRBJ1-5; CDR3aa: CASSYAEGGQPQHF; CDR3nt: TGTGCCAGCAGTTACGCGGAGGGAGGACAGCCCCAGCATTTT
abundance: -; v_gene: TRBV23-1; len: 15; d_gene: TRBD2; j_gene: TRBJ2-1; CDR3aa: CASSPGLAENNEQFF; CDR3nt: TGCGCCAGCAGTCCAGGACTAGCGGAAAACAATGAGCAGTTCTTC
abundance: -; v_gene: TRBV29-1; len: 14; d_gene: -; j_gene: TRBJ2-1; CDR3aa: CSVGGRETYNEQFF; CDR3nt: TGCAGCGTGGGGGGCAGGGAGACCTACAATGAGCAGTTCTTC
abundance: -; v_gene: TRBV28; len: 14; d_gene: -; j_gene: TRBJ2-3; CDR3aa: CASTDRDTTDTQYF; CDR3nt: TGTGCCAGCACCGACCGGGACACCACAGATACGCAGTATTTT
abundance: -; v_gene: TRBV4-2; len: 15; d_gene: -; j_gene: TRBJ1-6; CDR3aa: CASSQETGRSSPLHF; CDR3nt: TGTGCCAGCAGCCAAGAAACAGGGCGGTCTTCACCCCTCCACTTT
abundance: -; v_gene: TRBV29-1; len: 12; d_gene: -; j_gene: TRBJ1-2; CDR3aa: CSVEGGEYGYTF; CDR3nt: TGCAGCGTTGAAGGGGGGGAGTATGGCTACACCTTC
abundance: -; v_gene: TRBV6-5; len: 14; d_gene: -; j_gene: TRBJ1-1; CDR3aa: CASRTGRLDVEAFF; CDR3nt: TGTGCCAGCAGGACAGGTCGATTGGATGTGGAAGCTTTCTTT
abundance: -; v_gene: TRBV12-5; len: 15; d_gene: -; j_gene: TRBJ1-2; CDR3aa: CASGLSTPRLYGYTF; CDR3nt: TGTGCTAGTGGTTTGTCCACTCCCAGGCTCTATGGCTACACCTTC
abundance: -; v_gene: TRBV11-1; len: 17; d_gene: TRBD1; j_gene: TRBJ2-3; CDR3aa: CASSLVSRRGRTDTQYF; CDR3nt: TGTGCCAGCAGCTTAGTATCTCGCAGGGGGCGGACAGATACGCAGTATTTT
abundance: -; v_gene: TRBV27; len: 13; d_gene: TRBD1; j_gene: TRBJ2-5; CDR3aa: CASRATGEETQYF; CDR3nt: TGTGCCAGCAGGGCCACAGGGGAAGAGACCCAGTACTTC
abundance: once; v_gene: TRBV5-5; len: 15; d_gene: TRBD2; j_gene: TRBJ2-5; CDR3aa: CASTTEMREGETQYF; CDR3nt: TGTGCCAGCACCACGGAGATGCGGGAGGGAGAGACCCAGTACTTC
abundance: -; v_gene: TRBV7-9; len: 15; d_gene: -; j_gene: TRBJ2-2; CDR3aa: CASSLLPPNTGELFF; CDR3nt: TGTGCCAGCAGCTTATTACCTCCGAACACCGGGGAGCTGTTTTTT
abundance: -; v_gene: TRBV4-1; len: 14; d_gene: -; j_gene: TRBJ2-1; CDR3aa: CASSRPREYNEQFF; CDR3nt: TGCGCCAGCAGCAGGCCCCGGGAGTACAATGAGCAGTTCTTC
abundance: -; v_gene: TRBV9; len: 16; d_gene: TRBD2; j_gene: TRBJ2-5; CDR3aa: CASSAGTSGMGETQYF; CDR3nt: TGTGCCAGCAGCGCTGGGACTAGCGGGATGGGGGAGACCCAGTACTTC
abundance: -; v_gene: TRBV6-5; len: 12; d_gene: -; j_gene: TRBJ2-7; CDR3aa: CASSYSANEQYF; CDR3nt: TGTGCCAGCAGTTACTCGGCTAACGAGCAGTACTTC
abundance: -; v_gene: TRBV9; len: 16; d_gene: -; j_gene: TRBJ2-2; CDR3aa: CASSVQTGSRTGELFF; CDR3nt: TGTGCCAGCAGCGTCCAAACAGGTTCGAGGACCGGGGAGCTGTTTTTT
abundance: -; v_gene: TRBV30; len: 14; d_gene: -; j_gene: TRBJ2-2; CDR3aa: CAWSPRGSTGELFF; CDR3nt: TGTGCCTGGAGTCCTAGGGGGTCCACCGGGGAGCTGTTTTTT
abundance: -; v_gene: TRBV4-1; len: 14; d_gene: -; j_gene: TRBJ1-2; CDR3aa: CASSQRRGLDGYTF; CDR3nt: TGCGCCAGCAGCCAACGCCGGGGGTTGGATGGCTACACCTTC
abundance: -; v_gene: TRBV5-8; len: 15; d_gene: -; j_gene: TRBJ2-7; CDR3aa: CASSLLIGATYEQYF; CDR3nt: TGTGCCAGCAGCTTGTTAATAGGGGCCACCTACGAGCAGTACTTC
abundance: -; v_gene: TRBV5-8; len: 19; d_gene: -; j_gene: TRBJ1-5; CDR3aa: CASSLKTEIPFLSNQPQHF; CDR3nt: TGTGCCAGCAGCTTGAAGACAGAGATACCATTTCTTAGCAATCAGCCCCAGCATTTT